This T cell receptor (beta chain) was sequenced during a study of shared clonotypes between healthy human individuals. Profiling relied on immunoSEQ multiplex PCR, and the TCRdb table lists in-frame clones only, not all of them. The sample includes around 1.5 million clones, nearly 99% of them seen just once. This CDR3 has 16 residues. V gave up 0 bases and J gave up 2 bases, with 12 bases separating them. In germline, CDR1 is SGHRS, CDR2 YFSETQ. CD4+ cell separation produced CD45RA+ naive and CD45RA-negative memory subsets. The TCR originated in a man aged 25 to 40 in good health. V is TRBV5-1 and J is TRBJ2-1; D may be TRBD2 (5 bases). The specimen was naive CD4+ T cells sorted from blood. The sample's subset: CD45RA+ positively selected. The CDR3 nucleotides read TGCGCCAGCAGCTTGGAGTCTTTACTAGCCTACAATGAGCAGTTCTTC. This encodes CASSLESLLAYNEQFF.